A selection of T cell receptor beta chains follows, all from one sample in a study of T cells in localized non-small cell lung cancer. Libraries were prepared by immunoSEQ multiplex PCR; TCRdb keeps only in-frame clonotypes and omits some of them. Altogether tens of thousands of clones are present, roughly 87% being singletons, with the ten largest covering 10% to 13%. Sequenced here: peripheral blood, sampled before any cancer treatment. The receptors stem from a woman aged 35-70 years with stage I lung adenocarcinoma. CDR3s include the opening cysteine and the closing phenylalanine or tryptophan. D genes are given only for firm matches. Clone size is shown for a subset of rows, as once, few, many or a class of expanded clone.

size	V	J	D	DNA	CDR3
.	TRBV28	TRBJ1-5	.	TGTGCCAGCAGTTTATTAGACAAGAATCAGCCCCAGCATTTT	CASSLLDKNQPQHF
.	TRBV5-1	TRBJ2-1	.	TGCGCCAGCAGCTTGTCGGGGTTGATGACCGATGAGCAGTTCTTC	CASSLSGLMTDEQFF
.	TRBV27	TRBJ2-3	.	TGTGCCAGCGGCCGGACCACCGGTACAGATACGCAGTATTTT	CASGRTTGTDTQYF
.	TRBV2	TRBJ1-3	.	TGTGCCAGCAGTGTCGGTGGAAACACCATATATTTT	CASSVGGNTIYF
.	TRBV7-9	TRBJ2-1	TRBD2	TGTGCCAGCAGCCTTCAACTAGCGGTCAATGAGCAGTTCTTC	CASSLQLAVNEQFF
.	TRBV6-5	TRBJ1-2	TRBD1	TGTGCCAGCAGGGGAGACGGGACAGGGATCTATGGCTACACCTTC	CASRGDGTGIYGYTF
.	TRBV7-2	TRBJ1-2	.	TGTGCCAGCAGCTTAGGTTGGTTGACTATAGCTAACTATGGCTACACCTTC	CASSLGWLTIANYGYTF
.	TRBV27	TRBJ2-2	TRBD1	TGTGCCAGCGGCCAACAGGGGGGAGCCGGGGAGCTGTTTTTT	CASGQQGGAGELFF
.	TRBV28	TRBJ2-7	.	TGTGCCAGCAGTTCCGAGTACGAGCAGTACTTC	CASSSEYEQYF
once	TRBV29-1	TRBJ2-3	TRBD1	TGCAGCGTTGGGGGGACAGGGGGTCGTACGCAGTATTTT	CSVGGTGGRTQYF
.	TRBV4-1	TRBJ2-1	.	TGCGCCAGCAGCGTTTGGGGTTTAAGCAATGAGCAGTTCTTC	CASSVWGLSNEQFF
few	TRBV7-2	TRBJ1-2	.	TGTGCCAGCAGCTTAGCAAACGGTCTGAGTGGCTACACCTTC	CASSLANGLSGYTF
once	TRBV29-1	TRBJ1-5	.	TGCAGCGTTTCTCTTAGCTTGGGAAGTCAGCCCCAGCATTTT	CSVSLSLGSQPQHF
.	TRBV13	TRBJ2-4	TRBD2	TGTGCCAGCAGCTCCCCCTTTAGCGGGAGAGCAGCCAAAAACATTCAGTACTTC	CASSSPFSGRAAKNIQYF
.	TRBV5-4	TRBJ2-7	.	TGTGCCAGCAGTTACCGACAGGGACTCGCCGAGCAGTACTTC	CASSYRQGLAEQYF
few	TRBV30	TRBJ1-1	.	TGTGCCTGGAGTGTGAATTGGCCCCCCACTGAAGCTTTCTTT	CAWSVNWPPTEAFF
.	TRBV5-1	TRBJ2-1	TRBD2	TGCGCCAGCAGCTACGGGGGAGCGAGCGGGAGGATCTACAATGAGCAGTTCTTC	CASSYGGASGRIYNEQFF
.	TRBV4-2	TRBJ1-1	.	TGTGCCAGCAGCCAAGAGGGGGGTGGGACTGAAGCTTTCTTT	CASSQEGGGTEAFF
.	TRBV5-1	TRBJ2-1	TRBD2	TGCGCCAGCAGCTTGTTCCTAGCGGGAGGTTCTGCCAGTGAGCAGTTCTTC	CASSLFLAGGSASEQFF
.	TRBV28	TRBJ1-4	TRBD1	TGTGCCAGCAGTCTTGGGACAGGGTGGACTGGTAATGAAAAACTGTTTTTT	CASSLGTGWTGNEKLFF
.	TRBV14	TRBJ1-1	.	TGTGCCAGCAGCCAAGTAGGCGGGAACACTGAAGCTTTCTTT	CASSQVGGNTEAFF
few	TRBV28	TRBJ1-3	.	TGTGCCAGCAGTTTATCGGCAGTCTCTGGAAACACCATATATTTT	CASSLSAVSGNTIYF
.	TRBV7-9	TRBJ1-2	.	TGTGCCAGCAGCCCACTCTATGGACAGCCCTCTACCCTAGATGGCTACACCTTC	CASSPLYGQPSTLDGYTF
.	TRBV9	TRBJ2-3	.	TGTGCCAGCAGCGTGGGGGACCCTCCCACAGATACGCAGTATTTT	CASSVGDPPTDTQYF
.	TRBV5-6	TRBJ2-7	.	TGTGCCAGCAGCTGGGGACACGTTGGCGGGTACGAGCAGTACTTC	CASSWGHVGGYEQYF
.	TRBV5-6	TRBJ2-7	TRBD1	TGTGCCAGCAGCCGCCGGGACAGGTCGACCTACGAGCAGTACTTC	CASSRRDRSTYEQYF
.	TRBV5-1	TRBJ2-7	TRBD1	TGCGCCAGCAGCGTGGGACAGGGGGCCTTCCACGAGCAGTACTTC	CASSVGQGAFHEQYF
once	TRBV5-4	TRBJ2-4	TRBD1	TGTGCCAGCAGCTCCCCGGGACAGGAAAACATTCAGTACTTC	CASSSPGQENIQYF
.	TRBV5-5	TRBJ1-1	.	TGTGCCAGCAGCTCAGTTAACAAAAACACTGAAGCTTTCTTT	CASSSVNKNTEAFF
once	TRBV27	TRBJ2-1	.	TGTGCCAGCGGTCTGGTCCGGGGGAATGAGCAGTTCTTC	CASGLVRGNEQFF
.	TRBV30	TRBJ2-7	.	TGTGCCTGGAGTGGCCTAGAACCGTACGAGCAGTACTTC	CAWSGLEPYEQYF
once	TRBV7-2	TRBJ2-1	.	TGTGCCAGCAGCCAAAACCCGACCGGATCCAATGAGCAGTTCTTC	CASSQNPTGSNEQFF
.	TRBV10-3	TRBJ2-5	TRBD1	TGTGCCATCGGGAGACAGGGGACAGAGACCCAGTACTTC	CAIGRQGTETQYF
.	TRBV27	TRBJ1-4	TRBD1	TGTGCCAGCAGTTCAGGGGGGTCTTTTAATGAAAAACTGTTTTTT	CASSSGGSFNEKLFF
.	TRBV7-2	TRBJ1-2	TRBD1	TGTGCCAGCAGCTTACTACCAACAGGGGGCGCCTATCGGGGCTACACCTTC	CASSLLPTGGAYRGYTF
.	TRBV4-1	TRBJ2-7	TRBD2	TGCGCCAGCAGCCAAGACCCAGGACTAGCGGGCGAGCAGTACTTC	CASSQDPGLAGEQYF
.	TRBV19	TRBJ1-5	.	TGTGCCAGTAGTCCCTACGGGACGGATAGCAATCAGCCCCAGCATTTT	CASSPYGTDSNQPQHF
.	TRBV27	TRBJ1-1	.	TGTGCCAGCAGTTTCCAGGGCGGAAACACTGAAGCTTTCTTT	CASSFQGGNTEAFF
.	TRBV4-1	TRBJ2-1	.	TGCGCCAGCAGCCATCTCCGGGACTGGATCTACAATGAGCAGTTCTTC	CASSHLRDWIYNEQFF
.	TRBV6-1	TRBJ1-5	.	TGTGCCAGCAACGGCAGACCTAATAGCAATCAGCCCCAGCATTTT	CASNGRPNSNQPQHF
.	TRBV28	TRBJ2-7	TRBD2	TGTGCCAGCAGAAATAGCGGGAGCGCCTACGAGCAGTACTTC	CASRNSGSAYEQYF
once	TRBV9	TRBJ2-5	.	TGTGCCAGCAGCGCTTACAGGGATGGGGCAGAGACCCAGTACTTC	CASSAYRDGAETQYF
.	TRBV15	TRBJ2-3	.	TGTGCCACCCAGAGCGGACCGAGCACAGATACGCAGTATTTT	CATQSGPSTDTQYF
.	TRBV19	TRBJ1-1	.	TGTGCCAGTAAGGCAGATACCTTTGGCACTGAAGCTTTCTTT	CASKADTFGTEAFF
few	TRBV11-2	TRBJ2-7	.	TGTGCCAGCAGCTTAGATCCGACGGGCTTCTACGAGCAGTACTTC	CASSLDPTGFYEQYF
.	TRBV28	TRBJ1-2	.	TGTGCCAGCAGTTTATTGTCTGTCTTGAACTATGGCTACACCTTC	CASSLLSVLNYGYTF
.	TRBV7-8	TRBJ1-1	.	TGTGCCAGCAGCTTAGGTCACCTCACTGAAGCTTTCTTT	CASSLGHLTEAFF
once	TRBV19	TRBJ1-3	TRBD1	TGTGCCAGTAACCCCACCGGGACAGGGGGCCGAAACACCATATATTTT	CASNPTGTGGRNTIYF
.	TRBV13	TRBJ1-6	.	TGTGCCAGCAGCTTAGACGCGCGGGGGGCGCTCGATAATTCACCCCTCCACTTT	CASSLDARGALDNSPLHF